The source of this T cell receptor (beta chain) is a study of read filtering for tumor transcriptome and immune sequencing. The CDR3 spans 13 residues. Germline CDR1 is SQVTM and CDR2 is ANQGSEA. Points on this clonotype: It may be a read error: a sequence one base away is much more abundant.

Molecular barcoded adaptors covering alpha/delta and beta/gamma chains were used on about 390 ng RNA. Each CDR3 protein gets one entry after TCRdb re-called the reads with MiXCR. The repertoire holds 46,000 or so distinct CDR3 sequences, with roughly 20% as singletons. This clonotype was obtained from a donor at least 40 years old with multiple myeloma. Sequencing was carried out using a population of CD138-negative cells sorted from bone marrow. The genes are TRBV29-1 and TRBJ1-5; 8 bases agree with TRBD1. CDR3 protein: CSVGQGHNQPPHF. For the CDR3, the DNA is TGCAGCGTCGGACAGGGTCACAATCAGCCCCCGCATTTT.